This T cell receptor beta chain was identified during a study of glioma-infiltrating T cells after dendritic cell vaccination. Study-wide results and limits: Only a small number of patients had complete blood and tumor samples.

Up to 2 ug genomic DNA was used for TCRB CDR3 amplification. Sequenced by immunoSEQ multiplex PCR; TCRdb stores in-frame clones only, minus some. The table records some 58,000 clones, under 90% of them present only once. The CDR3 totals 15 residues. V was trimmed by 9 bases and J by 0 bases, leaving 18 bases between them. Germline CDR1 and CDR2: LNHDA and SQIVND (reference sequence). This clone was observed many times. Its cognate antigen is unknown. This sample's time point: after dendritic cell vaccination, including at tumor progression/relapse. This chain joins TRBV19 and TRBJ2-7; D is possibly TRBD1 (6 bases). This TCR derives from a human donor with glioblastoma. The sequenced sample was blood, obtained after dendritic cell vaccination. The DNA for the CDR3 is TGTGCCAGCAGCCCGGGACAAGGGGACTCCTACGAGCAGTACTTC. Translation gives CASSPGQGDSYEQYF.